This paragraph covers one TCR beta chain sequence. Its specific antigen is unknown. No per-base quality is available; no much larger clone lies one base away. These data originate in a study of shared clonotypes between healthy human individuals (dated by TCRdb to 2020 to 2022). About the investigation overall: The cohort comprised a couple of women and a few men aged 18 to 49 years. For each donor, three plates each were used for CD4 naive and CD4 memory, two plates were used for CD8 naive, and one plate was used for CD8 memory. To estimate repertoire size and how much clonotype sharing occurs between individuals, the study deeply sequenced the blood TCR repertoires of about five healthy adults. Different laboratories and diverse techniques were used to prepare libraries and sequence TCR repertoires, to increase sequencing depth and limit assay-specific biases. Leukapheresis yielded between about 0.85 and 10 billion PBMCs per donor. General study outcomes and caveats: Pairwise subsampling indicated that sequencing depth was expected to affect the degree of clonotype sharing among donors. Sampling was limited to blood, and TCR repertoires in tissue likely differ from TCR repertoires in blood. Larger estimated clonotype richness was generally found for naive subsets than for memory subsets. Incomplete sequencing was indicated by rarefaction of sorted-subset datasets, despite the large sequencing depth. The small number of donors limited the genetic and exposure-history diversity represented. About 5% of naive CD4, approximately 3.7% of naive CD8, 2.3% of memory CD4, and 0.4% of memory CD8 clonotypes were shared across a few donors. Compared with non-shared clonotypes, the clonotypes found in all four sorted-subset donors had higher generation probabilities.

Donors were healthy HIV-negative adults with no recently reported acute infections or vaccinations. Every donor was a Caucasian adult living in Nashville, Tennessee, USA. CD8 memory samples combined magnetically selected CD45RO+ cells with CCR7-negative CD45RA+ effector memory (TemRA) cells. Blood was obtained by leukapheresis, after which PBMCs were separated by Ficoll-Histopaque density gradient centrifugation and cryopreserved in liquid nitrogen vapor phase. Analytical flow cytometry was used to check the purity and quantity of each magnetically sorted T cell population. Genomic DNA was isolated from every sorted fraction and measured by UV absorbance on a Nanodrop 2000c. Using the deep immunoSEQ assay, TCR CDR3 regions were amplified from genomic DNA by multiplex PCR. For each cell subset, the extracted genomic DNA was distributed evenly across all wells of several immunoSEQ 96-well plates, and each plate served as one replicate. For sorted subsets, approximately 200 ng of genomic DNA, equivalent to roughly 33,000 T cell genomes, went into each replicate PCR. The purified libraries were quantified using a Qubit 3.0 fluorometer, sized with a Bioanalyzer 2100, and then quantified again using the KAPA Library Quantification kit. Every immunoSEQ 96-well plate was sequenced on a dedicated single-read 150-cycle Illumina NextSeq 550 flow cell. The original pipeline was this. The immunoSEQ output contained only junctional sequences without quality scores, so filtering could not match that applied to full-length reads. To assign V/J genes and CDR3, sequences were annotated against IMGT germline references using PyIR, a Python wrapper for IgBLAST v1.9. Reads were filtered out if the reads had weak V/J assignments (E-value above 1e-6), no CDR3, stop codons, out-of-frame junctions, or ambiguous translated residues. A V3J clonotype was defined by an identical inferred V gene, J gene, and CDR3 amino acid sequence. To compute the percentage overlap between repertoires, the number of shared unique clonotypes was divided by the size of the smaller repertoire. Repertoire richness was assessed with RTK rarefaction, the Chao1 estimator, and Recon v2.1 estimates of unobserved clonotypes. OLGA was used to compute generation probabilities for all TCRbeta clonotypes that the gDNA method yielded from a handful of donors. In its TCRdb copy, this immuneACCESS table keeps in-frame sequences only and misses some clones. Where compared with another copy, unresolved V genes explain less than half of these, and the others have no known cause. The V and J calls and clone size come from that table; D and trimming were worked out from the DNA. The sample records fewer than 850,000 clones, about 90% of which are singletons. The ten most abundant clones make up 34% of the sample.

V is pruned by 5 bases and J by 0 bases, leaving 13 bases of the junction without a gene match. In the germline V gene, CDR1 corresponds to MDHEN and CDR2 to SYDVKM. Including cysteine and phenylalanine, the CDR3 has 17 amino acids. Just CDR3 DNA is preserved here, 51 bases in frame from base 1. Sequenced material: memory CD8+ T cells from PBMCs. Read against the paper, the sample's cell subset or site label means: CD45RO+ cells pooled with CCR7-negative TemRA cells. The V and J genes are TRBV28 and TRBJ2-7; the junction holds 7 bases that match TRBD1. This TCR was sampled from a young man in good health. Some clones in this sample may be carry-over from other donors' samples. CDR3 sequence: CASSPTRDSLSSYEQYF. The bases read TGTGCCAGCAGTCCAACTCGGGACAGTCTGAGCTCCTACGAGCAGTACTTC.